This passage covers 10 T cell receptor beta chains from one sample sequenced in a study of response to subunit inactivated influenza vaccine. TCRdb re-called the RT-PCR reads with MiXCR, one entry per CDR3 protein. Of about 650,000 distinct CDR3 sequences in the sample, roughly 15% are singletons; the top ten hold 6% to 9.5%. Here the sequenced sample was PBMCs from blood, taken 14 days before vaccination. The source of these receptors is a man aged 50 to 60 who received an inactivated influenza vaccine.

The sample holds a few counts of this clonotype. In DNA form, the CDR3 reads TGTGCCATTGCAGCGGGGAACACCGGGGAGCTGTTTTTT. This sequence encodes CAIAAGNTGELFF. V and J are TRBV10-3 and TRBJ2-2; possibly TRBD2 for D (6 bases). V lost 9 bases, J lost 1 base, and 9 bases lay in between. Germline V gene data show CDR1 as ENHRY and CDR2 as SYGVKD. The CDR3 is made up of 13 amino acids.

This clonotype was observed many times. V gene TRBV28 combines with J gene TRBJ2-1; 7 bases fit TRBD1. Looked up from germline, CDR1 is MDHEN and CDR2 is SYDVKM. The CDR3 is 15 residues long. The V and J ends lost 7 bases and 6 bases, in that order; junction bases with no gene match: 12. CDR3 protein: CASNLVAGGSNEQFF. The CDR3 DNA follows: TGTGCCAGCAACCTGGTGGCAGGGGGTAGCAATGAGCAGTTCTTC. Drawing the rest from reference TRBV28 and TRBJ2-1, the complete variable domain is DVKVTQSSRYLVKRTGEKVFLECVQDMDHENMFWYRQDPGLGLRLIYFSYDVKMKEKGDIPEGYSVSREKKERFSLILESASTNQTSMYLCASNLVAGGSNEQFFGPGTRLTVL.

The CDR3 reads CSARRAGGPRNEQFF. The CDR3 DNA reads as TGCAGTGCTAGACGAGCGGGAGGGCCGCGTAATGAGCAGTTCTTC. The J gene is TRBJ2-1, the V gene TRBV20-1; TRBD2 aligns across 10 bases. J lost 7 bases, V lost 2 bases, and 8 bases had no gene match. The V gene's germline CDR1 is DFQATT and CDR2 SNEGSKA (reference sequence). The CDR3 totals 15 residues.

Comment on this clonotype: One end of the junction is discordant with germline, which a read error may explain. The CDR3: CASSPAPGTGGNEQFF. The CDR3 coding sequence is TGTGCCAGCAGTCCCGCTCCCGGGACAGGGGGCAATGAGCAATTCTTC. The chain employs TRBV12-3 or TRBV12-4 and TRBJ2-1, with 12 bases lining up with TRBD1. This CDR3 contains 16 residues.

The rearrangement joins TRBV7-2 to TRBJ2-7, with TRBD1 matching over 8 bases. Trimming removed 5 bases from V and 4 bases from J; junction bases left unmatched: 10. This CDR3 is built from 15 residues. Germline V gives CDR1 SGHTA, CDR2 FQGNSA. Here the CDR3 DNA reads TGTGCCAGCAGCCCCGGACAGGGCCTGTGGTACGAGCAGTACTTC. Translating it yields CASSPGQGLWYEQYF.

There are a few counts of this clonotype. CDR3 sequence: CASSQGGRASDTQYF. The CDR3, as DNA: TGTGCCAGCAGCCAAGGCGGGAGGGCCTCAGATACGCAGTATTTT. V usage is TRBV3-1 and J usage is TRBJ2-3, with 9 nucleotides matching TRBD2. The CDR3 runs 15 residues. Germline CDR1 reads LGHDT; CDR2 reads YNNKEL (reference sequence). Trimming cost V 1 base and J 4 bases; bases outside gene matches: 3.

The chain joins TRBV7-9 to TRBJ2-5, with 9 bases aligning to TRBD2. The CDR3 extends over 15 amino acids. Trimming cost V 2 bases and J 7 bases; bases outside gene matches: 8. In germline, CDR1 is SEHNR, CDR2 FQNEAQ (reference sequence). The CDR3 sequence is CASSLSGRPMGTQYF. The CDR3 bases are TGTGCCAGCAGCTTAAGCGGGAGGCCCATGGGGACCCAGTACTTC. Drawing the rest from reference TRBV7-9 and TRBJ2-5, the complete variable domain is DTGVSQNPRHKITKRGQNVTFRCDPISEHNRLYWYRQTLGQGPEFLTYFQNEAQLEKSRLLSDRFSAERPKGSFSTLEIQRTEQGDSAMYLCASSLSGRPMGTQYFGPGTRLLVL.

This clonotype was picked up a small number of times. The chain couples TRBV5-1 to TRBJ1-2; 8 bases are a match to TRBD1. Germline V gene sequence: CDR1 SGHRS, CDR2 YFSETQ. Germline trimming cut 5 bases from V and 3 bases from J; bases unmatched to any gene: 6. The CDR3 extends over 14 amino acids. DNA of the CDR3: TGCGCCAGCAGATCTACAGGGGGTGACTATGGCTACACCTTC. As protein: CASRSTGGDYGYTF.

The chain uses TRBV5-1 and TRBJ2-2; 10 positions agree with TRBD2. This CDR3 contains 16 residues. Germline assignment: CDR1 SGHRS and CDR2 YFSETQ. Trimming cost V 2 bases and J 5 bases; bases outside gene matches: 6. CDR3 sequence reads: CASSFTTSGATGELFF. CDR3 bases: TGCGCCAGCAGCTTTACTACTAGCGGGGCTACCGGGGAGCTGTTTTTT. The full variable domain, rest sourced from reference TRBV5-1 and TRBJ2-2, is KAGVTQTPRYLIKTRGQQVTLSCSPISGHRSVSWYQQTPGQGLQFLFEYFSETQRNKGNFPGRFSGRQFSNSRSEMNVSTLELGDSALYLCASSFTTSGATGELFFGEGSRLTVL.

DNA for the CDR3: TGTGCCAGCAGTCGACCCGGGAGGATTGATCTAGCGGGAGGGCAAGGCAATGAGCAGTTCTTC. Its translation: CASSRPGRIDLAGGQGNEQFF. The V gene is TRBV28, the J gene TRBJ2-1; 12 nucleotides agree with TRBD2. The CDR3 consists of 21 residues. Germline assignment: CDR1 MDHEN and CDR2 SYDVKM. With 5 bases clipped from V and 6 bases from J, the junction kept 23 bases outside the gene matches.